The 10 T cell receptor beta chains listed next were all sequenced from one sample in a study of tissue T cells after allogeneic stem cell transplantation. Sample time point: mouse harvest day 7 after allogeneic transplant. Mouse grafts combined 10^7 T-cell-depleted bone marrow cells with 10^6 splenic CD5+ T cells. Measured with immunoSEQ multiplex PCR; TCRdb has only the in-frame clones, and not every one. The table includes about 6,700 clones, approximately 45% detected once. The specimen was gut tissue. These receptors were collected from a female BALB/c mouse given C57BL/6 T cells with graft-versus-host disease after an allogeneic hematopoietic cell transplant.

On this clone itself: Each gene name is a mouse one. The sequence runs out 1 residue before the end of the CDR3; the remainder is reconstructed from the germline J gene. The V call is TRBV14, the J call TRBJ2-5, with 8 bases lining up with TRBD2. CDR3 size: 14 residues. CDR1 and CDR2 from the germline V gene are SGHDT and FRDEAV. The junction had 3 bases not matched to a gene; V was cut back by 1 base and J by 5 bases. The chain's CDR3 is CASSFGGGRDTQYF. CDR3 DNA (partial): TGTGCCAGCAGTTTCGGGGGGGGCAGAGACACCCAGTAC.

On this clone: Gene labels here are mouse ones. Sequencing ends 1 residue short of the CDR3 end; the germline J gene provides the rest. The rearrangement joins TRBV26 to TRBJ2-7, with 12 nucleotides matching TRBD1. The CDR3 length is 14 residues. The germline V gene has CDR1 KGHPV and CDR2 FQNQEV (reference sequence). The trim removed 4 bases at V and 6 bases at J, leaving 4 bases unmatched. The CDR3: CASSPRDRGLEQYF. The sequenced CDR3 bases are TGTGCCAGCAGTCCCCGGGACAGGGGGCTTGAACAGTAC.

This clone was seen a handful of times. An end of the junction differs from the germline gene, which may be a read error. The genes and germline here are from mouse. The read falls 1 residue short of the CDR3 end, and the missing part is taken from the germline J gene. J is TRBJ2-7 and V is TRBV13-2, with D unclear. CDR3 length: 13 amino acids. Germline lookup yields CDR1 NNHNN and CDR2 SYGAGS (reference sequence). Partial CDR3 DNA: TGTGCCAGCAGTGATGCACCGGGGTATGAACAGTAC. As protein: CASSDAPGYEQY. The full CDR3 protein reads CASSDAPGYEQYF.

In the case of this clone: Genes here carry mouse names. The CDR3 end is not reached by the read, which stops 1 residue before it; the germline J gene fills it in. The chain employs TRBV3 and TRBJ2-5; D may be TRBD1 (6 bases). The CDR3 extends over 14 amino acids. V lost 5 bases and J lost 0, with 9 bases in between. Germline V lookup: CDR1 SNHLY, CDR2 FYNGKV (reference sequence). CDR3 loop: CASSPQGNQDTQYF. The part of the CDR3 DNA that was read is TGTGCCAGCAGCCCACAGGGTAACCAAGACACCCAGTAC.

This clone turned up a few times. Gene names and germline refer to mouse. The CDR3 region is CSSSQSRGGNTGQLYF. CDR3 DNA, as far as it was read: TGCTCCAGCAGTCAATCCAGGGGAGGGAACACCGGGCAGCTCTAC. This chain uses TRBV23 with TRBJ2-2; TRBD1, the D gene given by the table, was not confirmed from the DNA. Coverage ceases 1 residue before the CDR3 finishes, and the germline J gene fills in the end. CDR3 length: 16 residues. Germline V gene lookup returns CDR1 KGHTA and CDR2 FQNQQP.

This clone came up a few times. The listed genes are named as in mouse. The read halts 1 residue ahead of the CDR3 end, with the missing end drawn from the germline J gene. The V gene is TRBV26, the J gene TRBJ2-4; D is perhaps TRBD1 (7 bases). The CDR3 is made up of 14 amino acids. Germline V CDR1 and CDR2: KGHPV, FQNQEV (reference sequence). V lost 3 bases, J lost 6 bases, and 13 bases lay in between. CDR3 loop: CASSLEGAWNTLYF. The DNA read from the CDR3 is TGTGCCAGCAGTCTAGAGGGGGCATGGAACACCTTGTAC. The complete variable domain, with remaining parts taken from reference TRBV26 and TRBJ2-4, reads NSKVIQTPRYLVKGQGQKAKMRCIPEKGHPVVFWYQQNKNNEFKFLINFQNQEVLQQIDMTEKRFSAECPSNSPCSLEIQSSEAGDSALYLCASSLEGAWNTLYFGAGTRLSVL.

Of note for this clone: Germline and genes: mouse. Read data end 1 residue before the CDR3 end; the end is taken from the germline J gene. The chain combines TRBV3 with TRBJ1-5; possibly TRBD1 for D (5 bases). Looked up from germline, CDR1 is SNHLY and CDR2 is FYNGKV (reference sequence). The V end was cut by 5 bases, the J end by 6 bases, with 11 bases between. This CDR3 spans 13 amino acids. Partial CDR3 DNA: TGTGCCAGCAGCCTCGACAGACTCCAGGCTCCGCTT. Its protein is CASSLDRLQAPL. The whole CDR3 sequence reads CASSLDRLQAPLF.

As regards this clone: The genes are named according to mouse. CDR3 in amino acids: CASSRGTENSDYTF. The DNA read from the CDR3 is TGTGCCAGCAGCCGCGGGACAGAAAACTCCGACTACACC. This chain connects TRBV4 to TRBJ1-2; 7 bases fit TRBD1. With the read ending 1 residue before the CDR3 end, the germline J gene is used to fill in that end. The CDR3 sequence is 14 residues long. V was pared by 5 bases and J by 1 base, with 4 bases of the junction left unmatched. Looked up from germline, CDR1 is LGHDT and CDR2 is YNNKQL (reference sequence).

The table lists this clone with a count of one. Here the gene names and germline are mouse. The read terminates 1 residue ahead of where the CDR3 ends, so the germline J gene completes it. The J gene is TRBJ2-3, the V gene TRBV12-1, with 9 bases identical to TRBD2. This CDR3 has 17 amino acids. Germline V CDR1 and CDR2: SGHSN, HYEKVE. The trim removed 0 bases at V and 0 bases at J, leaving 6 bases unmatched. Here the CDR3 reads CASSLVWGGGSAETLYF. CDR3 DNA (partial): TGTGCCAGCTCTCTCGTATGGGGGGGCGGAAGTGCAGAAACGCTGTAT. The full variable domain, its missing parts supplied by reference TRBV12-1 and TRBJ2-3, is DSGVVQSPRHIIKEKGGRSVLTCIPISGHSNVVWYQQTLGKELKFLIQHYEKVERDKGFLPSRFSVQQFDDYHSEMNMSALELEDSAMYFCASSLVWGGGSAETLYFGSGTRLTVL.

In the case of this clone: The genes and germline here are from mouse. The read ends 1 residue early relative to the CDR3; the germline J gene fills the gap. V usage is TRBV26 and J usage is TRBJ2-2; possibly TRBD2 for D (7 bases). From germline, CDR1 is KGHPV and CDR2 FQNQEV (reference sequence). The CDR3 is 14 residues long. Trimming removed 5 bases at V and 2 bases at J, with 9 bases between. The sequenced CDR3 bases are TGTGCCAGCAGTAGGGGGGCCAACACCGGGCAGCTCTAC. It translates to CASSRGANTGQLY. The CDR3 in full is CASSRGANTGQLYF.